The 7 T cell receptor beta chains below were found in one sample sequenced in a study of control samples from healthy donors and cancer patients. Assay: immunoSEQ multiplex PCR; the TCRdb copy retains only in-frame clones and omits some. The table records tens of thousands of clones, more than 80% of them present only once. Sequencing was performed on blood. Receptor source: a woman in her thirties in good health.

The rearrangement uses TRBV19 and TRBJ1-2; 8 bases agree with TRBD1. The germline gives CDR1 LNHDA, CDR2 SQIVND (reference sequence). Trimming cost V 7 bases and J 8 bases; bases outside gene matches: 9. The CDR3 covers 13 residues. The CDR3 bases are TGTGCCAGTAATTTTAGGACAGGGAACGGCTACACCTTC. Translation: CASNFRTGNGYTF. Full variable domain (remainder filled in from reference TRBV19 and TRBJ1-2): DGGITQSPKYLFRKEGQNVTLSCEQNLNHDAMYWYRQDPGQGLRLIYYSQIVNDFQKGDIAEGYSVSREKKESFPLTVTSAQKNPTAFYLCASNFRTGNGYTFGSGTRLTVV.

The rearrangement links TRBV5-1 to TRBJ2-6, with D perhaps matching TRBD2 (6 bases). CDR1 is SGHRS and CDR2 is YFSETQ in the germline V gene. The CDR3 is made up of 15 amino acids. Between the trimmed V and J ends, which lost 4 bases and 0 bases, there was a span of 8 bases. In DNA, the CDR3 is TGCGCCAGCAGCCGGGGGACCTCTGGGGCCAACGTCCTGACTTTC. It specifies CASSRGTSGANVLTF.

This chain connects TRBV7-2 to TRBJ1-4; unclear D gene. The CDR3 spans 14 residues. With 5 bases removed from V and 3 bases from J, the gap between germline ends came to 10 bases. The germline gives CDR1 SGHTA, CDR2 FQGNSA. CDR3 residues: CASSQGIANEKLFF. Here the CDR3 DNA reads TGTGCCAGCAGCCAAGGGATCGCTAATGAAAAACTGTTTTTT.

The V gene is TRBV24-1, the J gene TRBJ2-5, with 8 nucleotides matching TRBD1. The CDR3 is 15 amino acids. The V segment lost 4 bases and the J segment 5 bases; nucleotides outside the gene matches: 8. Germline values: CDR1 KGHDR, CDR2 SFDVKD. CDR3 residues: CATSDRGQAAETQYF. DNA of the CDR3: TGTGCCACCAGTGACCGGGGACAGGCCGCCGAGACCCAGTACTTC.

The chain uses TRBV5-4 and TRBJ2-5, with 10 bases matching TRBD2. Germline V gene data show CDR1 as SGHNT and CDR2 as YYREEE (reference sequence). The ends lost 1 base at V and 1 base at J; junction bases unmatched: 4. This CDR3 is built from 16 residues. As DNA, the CDR3 is TGTGCCAGCAGCTTGATTGCTAGCGGGGGCCAAGAGACCCAGTACTTC. Amino acid sequence: CASSLIASGGQETQYF.

The chain links TRBV11-2 to TRBJ1-1; tentative D call: TRBD1 (5 bases). The CDR3 runs to 15 residues. Germline V CDR1 and CDR2: SGHAT, FQNNGV. Trimming removed 4 bases at V and 4 bases at J, with 16 bases between. The CDR3 protein is CASSSSTLRGTEAFF. The DNA of the CDR3 is TGTGCCAGCAGCTCCTCGACCCTTAGGGGCACTGAAGCTTTCTTT.

This clone was observed a single time. Written as DNA, the CDR3 is TGTGCCAGCACCGAGACGGATTACAATGAGCAGTTCTTC. Translating it yields CASTETDYNEQFF. V is TRBV7-8 and J is TRBJ2-1, with D uncertain. Germline assignment: CDR1 SGHVS and CDR2 FQNEAQ. This CDR3 is 13 amino acids long. The V gene lost 7 bases and the J gene lost 4 bases, with 11 bases spanning the gap.